This T cell receptor (beta chain) was sequenced for a study of response to subunit inactivated influenza vaccine. Study outcomes and limitations: Researchers suggested that each seasonal influenza vaccination recruits few new T cells.

The ends lost 10 bases at V and 4 bases at J; junction bases unmatched: 5. In germline, CDR1 is MNHNY, CDR2 SVGAGI (reference sequence). The CDR3 runs 13 residues. TCRdb fed the RT-PCR reads into MiXCR, producing one record per CDR3 protein. The sample holds 200,000 to 300,000 distinct CDR3 sequences, 10% to 15% seen once. Comments on this clonotype: Its antigen is not identified.

The sequencing here drew on non-naive T cells sorted from PBMCs, taken approximately 15 days before vaccination. This receptor was identified in a man aged 50-59 years who received an inactivated influenza vaccine. This chain connects TRBV6-6 to TRBJ1-1; 11 bases line up with TRBD1. The DNA of the CDR3 is TGTGCCATTCGTGGGACAGGGGGCACTGAAGCTTTCTTT. It specifies CAIRGTGGTEAFF.